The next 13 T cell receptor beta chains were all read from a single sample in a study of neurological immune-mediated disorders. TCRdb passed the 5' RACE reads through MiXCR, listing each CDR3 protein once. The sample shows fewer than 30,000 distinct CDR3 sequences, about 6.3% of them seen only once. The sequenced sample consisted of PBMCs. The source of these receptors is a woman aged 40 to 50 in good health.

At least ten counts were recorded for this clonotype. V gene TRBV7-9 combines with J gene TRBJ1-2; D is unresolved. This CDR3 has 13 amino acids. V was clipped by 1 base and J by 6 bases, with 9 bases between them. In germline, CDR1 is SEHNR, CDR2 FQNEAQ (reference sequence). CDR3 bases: TGTGCCAGCAGCTTAGAAGGAGGGAATGGCTACACCTTC. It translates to CASSLEGGNGYTF.

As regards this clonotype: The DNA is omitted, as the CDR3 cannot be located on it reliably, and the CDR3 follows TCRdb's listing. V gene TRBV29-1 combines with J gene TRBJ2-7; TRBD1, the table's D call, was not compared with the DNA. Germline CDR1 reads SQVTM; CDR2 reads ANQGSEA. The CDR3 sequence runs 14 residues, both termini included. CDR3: CSVGTGNSPYEHYF.

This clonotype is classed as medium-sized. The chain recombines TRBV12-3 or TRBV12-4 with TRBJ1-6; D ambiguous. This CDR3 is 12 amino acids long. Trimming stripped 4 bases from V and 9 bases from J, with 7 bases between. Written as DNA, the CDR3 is TGTGCCAGCAGTTGGGTCCGTTCACCCCTCCACTTT. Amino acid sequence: CASSWVRSPLHF.

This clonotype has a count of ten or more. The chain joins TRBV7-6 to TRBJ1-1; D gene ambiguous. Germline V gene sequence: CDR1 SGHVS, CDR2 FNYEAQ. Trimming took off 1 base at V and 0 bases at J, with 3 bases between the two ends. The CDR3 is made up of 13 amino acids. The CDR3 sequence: CASSLEVNTEAFF. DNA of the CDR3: TGTGCCAGCAGCTTAGAAGTGAACACTGAAGCTTTCTTT. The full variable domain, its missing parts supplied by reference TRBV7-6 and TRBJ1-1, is GAGVSQSPRYKVTKRGQDVALRCDPISGHVSLYWYRQALGQGPEFLTYFNYEAQQDKSGLPNDRFSAERPEGSISTLTIQRTEQRDSAMYRCASSLEVNTEAFFGQGTRLTVV.

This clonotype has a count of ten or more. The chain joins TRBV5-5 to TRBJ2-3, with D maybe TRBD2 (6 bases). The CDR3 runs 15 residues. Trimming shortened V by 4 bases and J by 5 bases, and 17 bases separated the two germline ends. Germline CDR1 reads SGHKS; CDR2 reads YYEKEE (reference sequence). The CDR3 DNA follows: TGTGCCAGCAGCCGCCAGAGTAGCGGTGGAGATACGCAGTATTTT. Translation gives CASSRQSSGGDTQYF.

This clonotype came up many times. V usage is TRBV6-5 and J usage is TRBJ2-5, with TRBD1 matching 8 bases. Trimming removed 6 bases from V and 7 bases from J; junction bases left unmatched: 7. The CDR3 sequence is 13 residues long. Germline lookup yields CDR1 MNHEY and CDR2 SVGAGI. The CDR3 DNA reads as TGTGCCAGCAGCCAGGACAGGGTTGGGACCCAGTACTTC. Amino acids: CASSQDRVGTQYF.

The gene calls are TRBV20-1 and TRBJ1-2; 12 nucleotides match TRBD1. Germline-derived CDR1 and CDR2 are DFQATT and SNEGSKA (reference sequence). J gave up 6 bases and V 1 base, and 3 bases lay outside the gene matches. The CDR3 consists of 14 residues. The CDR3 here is CSARGDRGLDGYTF. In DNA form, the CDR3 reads TGCAGTGCTAGAGGGGACAGGGGGCTGGATGGCTACACCTTC.

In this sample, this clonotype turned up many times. The CDR3 is CASSPGGLGYTF. The CDR3 DNA follows: TGTGCCAGCAGTCCGGGGGGTCTCGGCTACACCTTC. The chain recombines TRBV27 with TRBJ1-2, with a weak D call TRBD1 (5 bases). CDR1 and CDR2 from the germline V gene are MNHEY and SMNVEV (reference sequence). V gave up 5 bases and J gave up 8 bases, with 12 bases separating them. The length of the CDR3 is 12 residues.

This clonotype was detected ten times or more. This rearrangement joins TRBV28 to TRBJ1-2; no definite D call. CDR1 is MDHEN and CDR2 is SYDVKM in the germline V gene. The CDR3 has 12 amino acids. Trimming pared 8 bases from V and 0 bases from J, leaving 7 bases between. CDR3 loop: CASWETNYGYTF. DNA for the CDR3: TGTGCCAGCTGGGAAACTAACTATGGCTACACCTTC.

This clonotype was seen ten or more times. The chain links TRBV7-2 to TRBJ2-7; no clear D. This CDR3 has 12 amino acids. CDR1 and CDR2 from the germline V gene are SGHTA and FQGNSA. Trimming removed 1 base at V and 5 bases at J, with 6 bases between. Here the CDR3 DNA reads TGTGCCAGCAGCTTAGGTTTCCACGAGCAGTACTTC. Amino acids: CASSLGFHEQYF. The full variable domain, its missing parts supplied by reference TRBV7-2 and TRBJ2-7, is GAGVSQSPSNKVTEKGKDVELRCDPISGHTALYWYRQSLGQGLEFLIYFQGNSAPDKSGLPSDRFSAERTGGSVSTLTIQRTQQEDSAVYLCASSLGFHEQYFGPGTRLTVT.

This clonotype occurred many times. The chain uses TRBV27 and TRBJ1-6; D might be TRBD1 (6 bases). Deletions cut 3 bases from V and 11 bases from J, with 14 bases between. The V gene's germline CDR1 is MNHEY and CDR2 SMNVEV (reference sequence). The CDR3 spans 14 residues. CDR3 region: CASSLPGTNTPLHF. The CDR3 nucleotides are TGTGCCAGCAGTTTGCCCGGGACAAACACACCCCTCCACTTT.

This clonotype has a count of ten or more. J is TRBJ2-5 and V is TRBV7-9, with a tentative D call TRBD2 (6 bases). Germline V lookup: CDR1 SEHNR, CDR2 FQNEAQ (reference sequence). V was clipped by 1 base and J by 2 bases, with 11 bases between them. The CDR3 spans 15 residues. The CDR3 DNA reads TGTGCCAGCAGCTTAGGAGTGGAGGGGCAAGAGACCCAGTACTTC. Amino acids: CASSLGVEGQETQYF.

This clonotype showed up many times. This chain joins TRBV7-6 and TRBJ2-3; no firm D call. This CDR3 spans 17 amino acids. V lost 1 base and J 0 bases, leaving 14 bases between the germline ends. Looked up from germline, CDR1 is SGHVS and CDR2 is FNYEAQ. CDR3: CASSLVGRRSSTDTQYF. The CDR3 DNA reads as TGTGCCAGCAGCTTAGTAGGCAGAAGGTCTAGCACAGATACGCAGTATTTT.